This TCR beta chain was sequenced for a study of OX40 agonist ivuxolimab in advanced cancers. Germline V gene data show CDR1 as SGHNT and CDR2 as YYREEE (reference sequence). V was trimmed by 4 bases and J by 7 bases, leaving 13 bases between them. CDR3 length: 13 residues. The repertoire was sequenced with immunoSEQ multiplex PCR; TCRdb's copy has only in-frame clones and lacks some. The sample contains fewer than 45,000 clones, about 89% of which appear only once. The TCR originated in an adult with an advanced solid tumor such as melanoma, head and neck, liver or kidney cancer. Material: CD4+ or CD8+ T cells sorted from blood, obtained in a trial of the OX40 agonist ivuxolimab. The V call is TRBV5-4, the J call TRBJ2-3; D remains ambiguous. CDR3 DNA: TGTGCCAGCAGCAACCTGCTCATGTATACGCAGTATTTT. Its translation is CASSNLLMYTQYF.